The text below deals with one T cell receptor beta chain. Its antigen remains undetermined. No base-level quality is on record; no much larger clone is a single base apart. What this sample's time point label stands for: baseline before first vaccination. Samples from vaccinated people were obtained from the UK trials COV001 and COV002, which included a single-blind randomized controlled phase 2/3 trial of AZD1222 (ChAdOx1 nCoV-19) in healthy adults. For TCRbeta chain sequencing, PBMC samples were collected from trial participants at day 0 and at day 28 after the second dose. This sample stems from a study of T cell responses to AZD1222 COVID-19 vaccine (dated by TCRdb to the early 2020s). For the wider study: Because spike-specific TCR depth and breadth did not differ between the two schedules, AZD1222 recipients who got a second dose at roughly 4 weeks were pooled with those who got a second dose at roughly 12 weeks. A total of under 250 trial participants underwent TCR sequencing, of whom about 210 had received two doses of AZD1222 and roughly 26 had received two doses of the MenACWY control vaccine. Trial participants were enrolled by age into subgroups of 18-55, 56-69 and 70-plus years, and around 140, 26 and 57 TCR-sequenced participants, respectively, were included in these subgroups.

Overall study outcomes, separate from this receptor: The whole spike protein was spanned by vaccine-associated CD4 TCRs, and dominant responses were seen in regions 160-218 and 743-854. After two AZD1222 doses, both the breadth and the depth of spike-specific TCRs were significantly higher than at day 0 and than in MenACWY recipients. Only six AZD1222 recipients were SARS-CoV-2 seropositive at baseline, limiting conclusions about previously exposed vaccinees. Participants were mostly white British and included more females than males, and it was suggested by the authors that clonal diversity may have been underestimated. Because no samples from the day 14 peak response were available, repertoires could be characterized only after the peak T cell response. In the small 56-69-year group, the increase in depth fell short of significance, most likely because of low power. Reportedly, close to half of the unique spike-specific TCRs recognized epitopes lying outside the regions that are mutated in the B.1.351 and B.1.1.7 variants.

V sheds 3 bases and J sheds 1 base, leaving 9 bases between their ends. For CDR1 and CDR2, the germline V gene lists KGHSH and LQKENI. The CDR3 holds 14 amino acids from the cysteine to the phenylalanine. The DNA shown is the 42-base CDR3, in frame from base 1. The CDR3 regions of human TCRbeta chains were analyzed by immunosequencing. As for the authors' bioinformatics: TCRs in the repertoires were matched against a reference library of SARS-CoV-2-specific TCRs that had been generated with the MIRA antigen-specificity platform. Breadth was defined as the fraction of unique TCRs that were SARS-CoV-2-associated, and depth was defined as the fraction of total T cells that were SARS-CoV-2-associated. Using the MIRA data, each spike-specific TCR was mapped to the spike region that the TCR reacts to and placed in a CD4 or CD8 class. Log10-transformed breadth and depth values were compared by one-way ANOVA with Sidak's multiple comparisons tests. Imported from immuneACCESS, the table was reduced by TCRdb to in-frame sequences with V and J called. These copies leave out some clones; in studies compared against another copy, an unresolved V gene accounts for under half, and the cause of the remainder is not known. Clone size and the V and J calls come from that table; the DNA yielded D and trimming. For this sample the table gives about 83,000 clones, of which roughly 82% were detected only once. The ten most abundant clones make up about 9.5% of the sample.

The sequencing here drew on peripheral blood, taken on day 0 of AZD1222 vaccination. The rearrangement combines TRBV18 with TRBJ1-2; the D gene is not confidently resolved. The TCR originated in an adult in good health. In nucleotides, the sequence is TGTGCCAGCTCACCGGACGGGAGTAACTATGGCTACACCTTC. This gives the protein CASSPDGSNYGYTF.